This T cell receptor beta chain was sequenced in a study of cytomegalovirus exposure and HLA in healthy donors. At the level of the study: An early release of data contained approximately 80 million unique TCRs, which came from HLA-typed donors.

Study results and caveats: An observed cluster of highly shared sequence variants was recorded as a likely sequencing artifact. Equally common other TCR beta chains were less clonally expanded than HLA-associated ones, a later analysis found.

As regards this clone: The antigen is not known.

The germline V gene has CDR1 SGHDT and CDR2 YYEEEE. CDR3 length: 12 residues. With 4 bases removed from V and 0 bases from J, the gap between germline ends came to 3 bases. A multiplex PCR was run with 60 Vbeta primers and 13 Jbeta primers. Here immunoSEQ multiplex PCR was the method, and the copy in TCRdb shows in-frame clones only, minus some. This sample carries roughly 73,000 clones, 84% of them seen once, and the ten largest clones take 2.4%. This TCR was sampled from a woman aged 45-65 years in good health and CMV-seronegative. This sequence joins TRBV5-6 and TRBJ2-3; no definite D call. The source material was PBMCs. Here the CDR3 DNA reads TGTGCCAGCAGCCTTAGCACAGATACGCAGTATTTT. Its protein is CASSLSTDTQYF.